The text below deals with one T cell receptor beta chain. Its target is unknown. Through 5' RACE with UMI labels, the TRB cDNA libraries were prepared. With the 5' RACE reads reprocessed, TCRdb shows one record per CDR3 protein and no DNA. This sample contains about 56,000 distinct CDR3 sequences. This entry is derived from a study of CXCR3-negative and CXCR3-positive naive CD8 T cells. Overall study findings and caveats: Both naive subsets showed comparably high diversity, and memory CD8+ cells showed much lower diversity.

Germline CDR1 and CDR2: SNHLY and FYNNEI. The CDR3 runs to 11 residues. The V call is TRBV2, the J call TRBJ2-5. This receptor was obtained from a human donor in good health. Some clones in this sample may be carry-over from other donors' samples. The sequenced sample consisted of memory CD8+ T cells from blood. CDR3 sequence reads: CASSELETQYF.